The 13 T cell receptor beta chains below come from one sample, sequenced in a study of identical twins. MiXCR, run by TCRdb on the 5' RACE reads, gives a single entry per CDR3 protein. Of roughly 720,000 distinct CDR3 sequences in the sample, approximately 18% were seen once. These same data were also listed under a study on T cells expressing NK-cell markers.

Sequenced input: PBMCs. The source is a woman younger than 30 in good health.

CDR3: CASSLDRRMAFF. Written as DNA, the CDR3 is TGTGCCAGCAGTTTAGACAGGAGAATGGCTTTCTTT. The rearrangement uses TRBV12-3 or TRBV12-4 and TRBJ1-1, with D perhaps TRBD1 (5 bases). The CDR3 totals 12 residues. V was cut by 1 base and J by 11 bases, with 11 bases left in between.

This clonotype showed up just a few times. This chain uses TRBV7-9 with TRBJ2-3; D gene unclear. Between the trimmed V and J ends, which lost 2 bases and 2 bases, there was a span of 8 bases. Germline-derived CDR1 and CDR2 are SEHNR and FQNEAQ (reference sequence). The length of the CDR3 is 14 residues. For the CDR3, the DNA is TGTGCCAGCAGCTTATTCGCCTACACAGATACGCAGTATTTT. This translates into CASSLFAYTDTQYF.

Only a few counts were recorded for this clonotype. The gene calls are TRBV5-1 and TRBJ2-3, with 7 bases that match TRBD2. J was trimmed by 4 bases and V by 0 bases; bases with no gene match: 8. CDR3 size: 16 residues. Germline V gene lookup returns CDR1 SGHRS and CDR2 YFSETQ. This CDR3 is CASSLAVTSSSDTQYF. CDR3 coding DNA: TGCGCCAGCAGCTTGGCGGTGACTAGCAGTTCAGATACGCAGTATTTT. The whole variable domain, remainder taken from reference TRBV5-1 and TRBJ2-3, is KAGVTQTPRYLIKTRGQQVTLSCSPISGHRSVSWYQQTPGQGLQFLFEYFSETQRNKGNFPGRFSGRQFSNSRSEMNVSTLELGDSALYLCASSLAVTSSSDTQYFGPGTRLTVL.

J is TRBJ1-4 and V is TRBV20-1; TRBD1 matches 8 bases. Germline-derived CDR1 and CDR2 are DFQATT and SNEGSKA (reference sequence). V was pared by 4 bases and J by 4 bases, with 5 bases of the junction left unmatched. This CDR3 comprises 14 residues. The CDR3 nucleotides read TGCAGTGCTAAAGACAGGGGAAATAATGAAAAACTGTTTTTT. The encoded protein is CSAKDRGNNEKLFF.

V usage is TRBV20-1 and J usage is TRBJ1-2; no clear D gene. From germline, CDR1 is DFQATT and CDR2 SNEGSKA (reference sequence). V lost 2 bases and J lost 2, with 6 bases in between. The length of the CDR3 is 12 residues. The CDR3 here is CSARFQNYGYTF. The CDR3 region has the DNA TGCAGTGCTAGATTTCAGAACTATGGCTACACCTTC.

At least ten counts were recorded for this clonotype. This sequence joins TRBV20-1 and TRBJ2-7; 7 nucleotides line up with TRBD1. With 6 bases clipped from V and 0 bases from J, the junction kept 8 bases outside the gene matches. The CDR3 runs to 14 residues. Germline lookup yields CDR1 DFQATT and CDR2 SNEGSKA (reference sequence). The CDR3 here is CSAPSDRASYEQYF. DNA of the CDR3: TGCAGTGCGCCCTCAGACAGGGCCTCCTACGAGCAGTACTTC.

The sample holds a few counts of this clonotype. The chain carries TRBV7-2 and TRBJ2-3, with 9 nucleotides matching TRBD2. With V trimmed by 1 base and J by 5 bases, 4 bases remained unmatched. Per germline, CDR1 SGHTA and CDR2 FQGNSA. The CDR3 has 15 amino acids. CDR3 coding DNA: TGTGCCAGCAGCTTAGACAGCGGGAGGAAAGATACGCAGTATTTT. It yields the protein CASSLDSGRKDTQYF.

This clonotype was seen ten or more times. The chain carries TRBV12-3 or TRBV12-4 and TRBJ2-5; D is undetermined. Trimming took 10 bases from V and 5 from J, leaving 14 bases between them. CDR3 length: 12 residues. This chain's CDR3 is CATKWEGETQYF. The CDR3 DNA reads TGTGCCACCAAGTGGGAAGGGGAGACCCAGTACTTC.

The chain recombines TRBV15 with TRBJ2-7, with a possible D match to TRBD2 (6 bases). V was shortened by 6 bases and J by 2 bases, with 14 bases between the two germline ends. The CDR3 sequence is 14 residues long. In germline, CDR1 is LNHNV, CDR2 YYDKDF (reference sequence). The CDR3 DNA sequence: TGTGCCACCAGGGGTAGCGGCCCAACCTACGAGCAGTACTTC. This encodes CATRGSGPTYEQYF.

This clonotype was recorded at least ten times. The chain is built from TRBV7-9 and TRBJ2-5; tentatively, D is TRBD1 (5 bases). V shed 3 bases and J shed 3 bases, with 11 bases lying between them. The CDR3 is 14 residues long. Germline lookup yields CDR1 SEHNR and CDR2 FQNEAQ (reference sequence). The CDR3 DNA reads as TGTGCCAGCAGCTTCTCCAGGGCCGAAGAGACCCAGTACTTC. Its protein product is CASSFSRAEETQYF.

This sequence joins TRBV9 and TRBJ2-1; TRBD2 agrees at 8 bases. V shed 3 bases and J 3 bases; nucleotides not matched to a gene: 5. The CDR3 sequence is 15 residues long. Germline CDR1 is SGDLS and CDR2 is YYNGEE. Here the CDR3 reads CASSGSGEFYNEQFF. CDR3 DNA sequence: TGTGCCAGCAGCGGTAGCGGGGAGTTCTACAATGAGCAGTTCTTC.

With respect to this clonotype: The junction does not match germline at one end; this may be a read error. CDR3 sequence: CACSLIGGQGRGKNIQYF. As DNA, the CDR3 is TGTGCCTGCAGTTTAATCGGGGGCCAGGGTCGAGGTAAAAACATTCAGTACTTC. This chain uses TRBV2 with TRBJ2-4; D may correspond to TRBD1 or TRBD2 (6 bases each). This CDR3 has 18 amino acids. The germline CDR1 and CDR2 sequences are SNHLY and FYNNEI.

This clonotype was counted between two and nine times. The CDR3 bases are TGTGCCAGCAGCTTGGAGGCAGTGGACGAAGAGACCCAGTACTTC. Protein sequence: CASSLEAVDEETQYF. V and J are TRBV5-5 and TRBJ2-5; D uncertain. This CDR3 is 15 amino acids long. Germline V lookup: CDR1 SGHKS, CDR2 YYEKEE (reference sequence). The germline V and J ends were trimmed by 0 bases and 3 bases, with 12 bases remaining between them. Full variable domain (rest looked up from reference TRBV5-5 and TRBJ2-5): DAGVTQSPTHLIKTRGQQVTLRCSPISGHKSVSWYQQVLGQGPQFIFQYYEKEERGRGNFPDRFSARQFPNYSSELNVNALLLGDSALYLCASSLEAVDEETQYFGPGTRLLVL.